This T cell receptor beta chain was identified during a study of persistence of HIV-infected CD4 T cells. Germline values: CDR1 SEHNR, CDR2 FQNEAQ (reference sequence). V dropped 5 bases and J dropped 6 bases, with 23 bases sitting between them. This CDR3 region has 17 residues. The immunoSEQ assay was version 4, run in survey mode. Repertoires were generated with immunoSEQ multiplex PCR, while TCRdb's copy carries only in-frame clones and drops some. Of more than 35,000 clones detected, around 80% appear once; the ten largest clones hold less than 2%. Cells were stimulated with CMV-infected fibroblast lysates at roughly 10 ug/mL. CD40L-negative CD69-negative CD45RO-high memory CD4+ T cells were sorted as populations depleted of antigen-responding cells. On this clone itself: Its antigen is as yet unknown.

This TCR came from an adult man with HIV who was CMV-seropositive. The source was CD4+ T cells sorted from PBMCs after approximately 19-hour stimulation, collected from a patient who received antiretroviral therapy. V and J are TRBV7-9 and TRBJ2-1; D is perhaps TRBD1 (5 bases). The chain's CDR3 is CASSQRSREVFGNEQFF. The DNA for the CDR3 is TGTGCCAGCAGCCAGAGATCCAGGGAAGTTTTCGGCAATGAGCAGTTCTTC.